Presented here are 5 T cell receptor beta chains from one specimen sequenced in a study of identical twins. TCRdb re-called the 5' RACE reads through MiXCR, storing one row per CDR3 protein. The table has roughly 500,000 distinct CDR3 sequences, roughly 21% seen once; the top ten hold around 0.91%. Separately, the same data were catalogued under a study of T cells expressing NK-cell markers.

The sequencing input was CD4+ T cells sorted from blood. The receptors shown here come from a woman under 30 in good health.

This rearrangement joins TRBV20-1 to TRBJ2-1, with 9 bases aligning to TRBD2. The CDR3 covers 15 residues. With V trimmed by 1 base and J by 8 bases, 9 bases remained unmatched. Germline V lookup: CDR1 DFQATT, CDR2 SNEGSKA (reference sequence). The DNA of the CDR3 is TGCAGTGCTAGAGTGGCGGGAGGGCCGGAGGATGAGCAGTTCTTC. Protein: CSARVAGGPEDEQFF.

This clonotype was counted only a few times. The chain joins TRBV7-8 to TRBJ2-5; 8 positions agree with TRBD2. The trim removed 11 bases at V and 6 bases at J, leaving 14 bases unmatched. The germline CDR1 and CDR2 sequences are SGHVS and FQNEAQ. This CDR3 is 14 amino acids long. The CDR3 loop is CAAGRTSRSQTQYF. The CDR3 DNA reads as TGTGCCGCCGGTAGGACTAGCCGAAGTCAGACCCAGTACTTC.

J is TRBJ1-1 and V is TRBV10-1, with 7 bases lining up with TRBD1. The CDR3 length is 14 residues. Germline CDR1 is WNHNN and CDR2 is SYGVQD (reference sequence). V was clipped by 3 bases and J by 4 bases; unmatched bases: 5. CDR3 loop: CASSDGQAGTEAFF. In DNA, the CDR3 is TGCGCCAGCAGTGATGGACAGGCCGGCACTGAAGCTTTCTTT.

This clonotype was seen repeatedly, ten times or more. The chain has TRBV29-1 and TRBJ2-1; 8 bases match TRBD1. This CDR3 is 14 amino acids long. Germline CDR1 and CDR2: SQVTM and ANQGSEA. J lost 4 bases, V lost 2 bases, and 4 bases had no gene match. The CDR3 sequence: CSVELQGGYNEQFF. The CDR3 coding sequence is TGCAGCGTTGAATTACAGGGGGGTTACAATGAGCAGTTCTTC.

This sequence joins TRBV5-6 and TRBJ2-1; 9 positions match TRBD2. Trimming removed 2 bases from V and 7 bases from J; junction bases left unmatched: 4. CDR1 and CDR2 (germline): SGHDT, YYEEEE. This CDR3 is built from 14 residues. Here the CDR3 reads CASSFGTSGNEQFF. As DNA, the CDR3 is TGTGCCAGCAGCTTTGGTACTAGCGGGAATGAGCAGTTCTTC.